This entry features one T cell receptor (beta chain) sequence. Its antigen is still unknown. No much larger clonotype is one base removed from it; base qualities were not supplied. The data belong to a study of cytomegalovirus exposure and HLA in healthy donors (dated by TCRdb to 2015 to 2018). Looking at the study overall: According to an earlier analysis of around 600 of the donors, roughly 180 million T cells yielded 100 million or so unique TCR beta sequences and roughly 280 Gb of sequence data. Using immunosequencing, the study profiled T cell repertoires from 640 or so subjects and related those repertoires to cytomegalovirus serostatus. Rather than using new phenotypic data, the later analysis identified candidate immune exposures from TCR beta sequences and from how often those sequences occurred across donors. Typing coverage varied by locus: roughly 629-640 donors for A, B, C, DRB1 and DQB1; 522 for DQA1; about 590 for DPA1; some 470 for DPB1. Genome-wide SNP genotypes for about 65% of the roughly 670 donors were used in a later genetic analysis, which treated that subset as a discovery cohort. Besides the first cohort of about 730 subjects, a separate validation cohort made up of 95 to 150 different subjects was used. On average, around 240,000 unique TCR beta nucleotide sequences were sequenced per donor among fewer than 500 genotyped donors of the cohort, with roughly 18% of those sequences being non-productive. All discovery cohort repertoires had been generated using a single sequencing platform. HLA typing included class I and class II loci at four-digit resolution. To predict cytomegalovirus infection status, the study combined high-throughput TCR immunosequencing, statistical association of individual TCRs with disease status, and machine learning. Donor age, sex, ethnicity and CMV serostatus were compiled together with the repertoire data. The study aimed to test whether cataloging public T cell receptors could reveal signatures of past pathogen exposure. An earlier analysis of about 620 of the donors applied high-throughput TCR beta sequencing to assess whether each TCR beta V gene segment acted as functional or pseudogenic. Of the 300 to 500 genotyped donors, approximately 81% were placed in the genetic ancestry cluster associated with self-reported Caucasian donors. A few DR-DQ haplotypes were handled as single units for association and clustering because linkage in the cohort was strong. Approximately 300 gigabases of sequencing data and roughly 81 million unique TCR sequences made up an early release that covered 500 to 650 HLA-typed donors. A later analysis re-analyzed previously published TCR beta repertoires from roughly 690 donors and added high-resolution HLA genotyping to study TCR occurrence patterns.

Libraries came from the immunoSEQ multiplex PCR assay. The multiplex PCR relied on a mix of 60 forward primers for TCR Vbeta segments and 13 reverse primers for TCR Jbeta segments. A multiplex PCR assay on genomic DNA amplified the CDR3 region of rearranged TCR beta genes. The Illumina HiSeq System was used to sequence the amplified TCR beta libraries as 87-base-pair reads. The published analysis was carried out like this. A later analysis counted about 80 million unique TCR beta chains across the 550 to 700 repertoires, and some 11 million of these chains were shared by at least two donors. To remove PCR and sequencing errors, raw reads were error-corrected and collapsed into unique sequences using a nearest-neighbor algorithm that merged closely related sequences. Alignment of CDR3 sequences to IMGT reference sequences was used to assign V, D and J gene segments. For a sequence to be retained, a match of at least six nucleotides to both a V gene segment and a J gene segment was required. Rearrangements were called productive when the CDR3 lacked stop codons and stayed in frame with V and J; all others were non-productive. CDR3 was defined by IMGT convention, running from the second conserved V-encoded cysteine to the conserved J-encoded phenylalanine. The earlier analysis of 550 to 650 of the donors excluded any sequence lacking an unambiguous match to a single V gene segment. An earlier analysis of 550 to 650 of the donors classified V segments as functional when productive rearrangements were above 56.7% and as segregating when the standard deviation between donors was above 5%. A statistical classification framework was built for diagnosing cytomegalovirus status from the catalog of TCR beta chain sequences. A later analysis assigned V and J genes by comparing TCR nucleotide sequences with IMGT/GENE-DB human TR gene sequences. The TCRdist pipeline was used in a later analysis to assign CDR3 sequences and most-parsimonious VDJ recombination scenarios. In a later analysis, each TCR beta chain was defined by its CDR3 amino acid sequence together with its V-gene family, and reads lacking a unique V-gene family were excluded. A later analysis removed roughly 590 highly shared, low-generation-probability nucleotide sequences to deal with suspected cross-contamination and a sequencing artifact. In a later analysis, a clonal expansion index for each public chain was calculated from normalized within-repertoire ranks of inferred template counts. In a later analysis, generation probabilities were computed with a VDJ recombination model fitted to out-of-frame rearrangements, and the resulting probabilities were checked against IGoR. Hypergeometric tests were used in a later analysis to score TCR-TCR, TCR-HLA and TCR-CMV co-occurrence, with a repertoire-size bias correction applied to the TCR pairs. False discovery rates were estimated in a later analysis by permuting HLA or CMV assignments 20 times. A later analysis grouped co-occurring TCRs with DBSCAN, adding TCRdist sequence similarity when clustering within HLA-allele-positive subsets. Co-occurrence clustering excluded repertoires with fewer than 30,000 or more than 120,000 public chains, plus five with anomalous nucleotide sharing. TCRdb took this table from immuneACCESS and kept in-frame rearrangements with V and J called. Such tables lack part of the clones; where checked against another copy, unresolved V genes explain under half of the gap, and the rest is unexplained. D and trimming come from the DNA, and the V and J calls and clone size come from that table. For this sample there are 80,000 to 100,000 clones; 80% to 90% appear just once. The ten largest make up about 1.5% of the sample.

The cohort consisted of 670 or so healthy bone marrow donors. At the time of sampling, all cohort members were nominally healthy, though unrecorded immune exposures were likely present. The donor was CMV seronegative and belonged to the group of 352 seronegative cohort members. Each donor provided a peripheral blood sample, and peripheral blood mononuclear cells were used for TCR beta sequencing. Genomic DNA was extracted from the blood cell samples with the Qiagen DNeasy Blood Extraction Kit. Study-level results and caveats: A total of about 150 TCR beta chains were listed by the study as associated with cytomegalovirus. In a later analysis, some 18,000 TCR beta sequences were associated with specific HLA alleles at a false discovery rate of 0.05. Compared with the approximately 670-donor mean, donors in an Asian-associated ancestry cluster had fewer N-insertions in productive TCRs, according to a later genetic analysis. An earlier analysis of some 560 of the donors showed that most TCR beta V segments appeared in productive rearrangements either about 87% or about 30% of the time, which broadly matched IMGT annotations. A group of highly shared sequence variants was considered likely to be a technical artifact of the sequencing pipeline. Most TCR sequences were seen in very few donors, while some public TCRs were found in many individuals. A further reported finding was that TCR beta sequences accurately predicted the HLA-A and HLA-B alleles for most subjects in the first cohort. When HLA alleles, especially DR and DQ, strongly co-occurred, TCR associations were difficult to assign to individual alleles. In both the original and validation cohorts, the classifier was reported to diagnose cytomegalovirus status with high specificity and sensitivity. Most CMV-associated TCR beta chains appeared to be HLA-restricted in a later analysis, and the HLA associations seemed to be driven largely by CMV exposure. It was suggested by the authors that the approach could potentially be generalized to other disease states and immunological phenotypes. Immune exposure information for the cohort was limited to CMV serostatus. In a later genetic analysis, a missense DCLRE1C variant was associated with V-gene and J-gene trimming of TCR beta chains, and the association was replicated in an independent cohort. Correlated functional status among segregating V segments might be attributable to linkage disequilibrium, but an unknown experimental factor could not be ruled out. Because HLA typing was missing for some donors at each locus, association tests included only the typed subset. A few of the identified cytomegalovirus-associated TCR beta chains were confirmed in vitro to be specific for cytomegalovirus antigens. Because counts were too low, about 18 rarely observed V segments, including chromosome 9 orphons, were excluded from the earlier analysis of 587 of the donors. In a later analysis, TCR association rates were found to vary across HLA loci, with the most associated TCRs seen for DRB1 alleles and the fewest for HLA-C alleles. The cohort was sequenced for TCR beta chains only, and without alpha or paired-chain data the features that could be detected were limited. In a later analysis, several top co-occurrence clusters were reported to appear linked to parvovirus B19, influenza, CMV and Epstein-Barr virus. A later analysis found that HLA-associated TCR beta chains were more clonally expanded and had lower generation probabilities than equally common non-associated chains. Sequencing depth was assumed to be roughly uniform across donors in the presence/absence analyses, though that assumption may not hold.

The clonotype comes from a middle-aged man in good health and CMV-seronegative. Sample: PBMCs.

The sequence in DNA is TGTGCCAGCACTACCCGCTCCAAAGAGCAGTTCTTC. Translation gives CASTTRSKEQFF. The sequence is built from TRBV6-6 and TRBJ2-1, with the identity of the D gene unclear. Trimming costs V 7 bases and J 10 bases, and their ends lie 14 bases apart. Per the germline V gene (reference sequence), MNHNY is the CDR1 and SVGAGI is the CDR2. CDR3 length: 12 amino acids, cysteine to phenylalanine. The CDR3 DNA has 36 bases and is translated from base 1.